This T cell receptor (beta chain) was obtained from a study of blood T cell repertoires in COVID-19. Study background: Both acute and convalescent COVID-19 samples were obtained from the United States, Italy and Spain. Sample material is recorded as cDNA or gDNA derived from T cells, B-cell-depleted T cells, or PBMCs.

This clone was seen once. The authors' processing: Reference gene primer amplification gave estimated nucleated cell counts. Assay: immunoSEQ multiplex PCR; the TCRdb copy retains only in-frame clones and omits some. That table supplies the V and J calls and clone size; D and trimming were determined from the DNA. The data hold around 220,000 clones, with approximately 79% observed a single time. The CDR3 runs 12 residues. The V end was cut by 4 bases, the J end by 0 bases, with 3 bases between. The receptor comes from a woman in her forties with active or convalescent COVID-19. The V and J genes are TRBV12-3 or TRBV12-4 and TRBJ1-1; D remains unclear. Sequencing input: peripheral blood. In DNA, the CDR3 is TGTGCCAGCAGTTCCGTGAACACTGAAGCTTTCTTT. This translates into CASSSVNTEAFF.